The 26 T cell receptor beta chains given below trace back to one sample, sequenced in a study of blood T cell repertoires in COVID-19. Clones were read by immunoSEQ multiplex PCR, and TCRdb kept only the in-frame ones, dropping some. The data show approximately 75,000 clones, 80% to 90% seen once. Input material: peripheral blood. The source of these receptors is a woman aged 50 to 60 with acute or convalescent COVID-19.

V and J are TRBV2 and TRBJ2-7; TRBD2 matches at 8 bases. V dropped 2 bases and J dropped 1; count of bases not matched to a gene: 7. The germline V gene has CDR1 SNHLY and CDR2 FYNNEI. The CDR3 is made up of 16 amino acids. CDR3 nucleotide sequence: TGTGCCAGCAGTGAATCAGCTAGCGGGTTATCCTACGAGCAGTACTTC. It specifies CASSESASGLSYEQYF.

The rearrangement joins TRBV24-1 to TRBJ2-1; perhaps TRBD2 as D (5 bases). Germline V lookup: CDR1 KGHDR, CDR2 SFDVKD. The V and J ends lost 8 bases and 4 bases respectively, with 11 bases between them. The CDR3 contains 13 residues. The CDR3 loop is CATMEVGYNEQFF. The CDR3, as DNA: TGTGCCACCATGGAGGTAGGGTACAATGAGCAGTTCTTC.

This rearrangement joins TRBV5-1 to TRBJ1-2, with a possible D match to TRBD1 (6 bases). Deletions cut 0 bases from V and 4 bases from J, with 16 bases between. The V gene's germline CDR1 is SGHRS and CDR2 YFSETQ. This CDR3 spans 16 amino acids. CDR3 sequence (DNA): TGCGCCAGCAGCTTGGGGGCAAGGGACAACCTCTATGGCTACACCTTC. Its protein is CASSLGARDNLYGYTF.

The V call is TRBV6-5, the J call TRBJ1-2, with a possible D match to TRBD1 (5 bases). The V end lost 5 bases, the J end lost 2 bases, and 12 bases lay between the germline ends. CDR1 MNHEY and CDR2 SVGAGI come from the germline V gene. The CDR3 consists of 14 residues. CDR3 nucleotides: TGTGCCAGCAGTCGACAGTCAGGGAACTATGGCTACACCTTC. Translating gives CASSRQSGNYGYTF.

The rearrangement uses TRBV9 and TRBJ2-1; 10 nucleotides line up with TRBD1. The germline CDR1 and CDR2 sequences are SGDLS and YYNGEE. The CDR3 spans 14 residues. With 4 bases clipped from V and 8 bases from J, the junction kept 6 bases outside the gene matches. Written as DNA, the CDR3 is TGTGCCAGCAGCCCGAGGGACAGGGGCGATGAGCAGTTCTTC. Its translation: CASSPRDRGDEQFF. The variable domain in full, with the rest retrieved from reference TRBV9 and TRBJ2-1, is DSGVTQTPKHLITATGQRVTLRCSPRSGDLSVYWYQQSLDQGLQFLIQYYNGEERAKGNILERFSAQQFPDLHSELNLSSLELGDSALYFCASSPRDRGDEQFFGPGTRLTVL.

CDR3 region: CASSLDSSTDSVYIYEQYF. CDR3 in DNA: TGTGCCAGCAGCTTAGATTCTTCTACTGACTCTGTATATATCTACGAGCAGTACTTC. The chain employs TRBV11-2 and TRBJ2-5; no clear D gene. The J call may be mistaken, given a closer DNA end match to TRBJ2-7. The CDR3 has 19 amino acids. Per germline, CDR1 SGHAT and CDR2 FQNNGV.

V gene TRBV28 combines with J gene TRBJ2-2; TRBD2 agrees at 7 bases. The ends lost 4 bases at V and 5 bases at J; junction bases unmatched: 10. The CDR3 has 16 residues. CDR1 and CDR2 from the germline V gene are MDHEN and SYDVKM. The CDR3 DNA follows: TGTGCCAGCAGTTCTGCGCGGGAGATAAGGACCGGGGAGCTGTTTTTT. It yields the protein CASSSAREIRTGELFF.

This chain connects TRBV28 to TRBJ2-3; D is possibly TRBD2 (5 bases). CDR3 length: 19 amino acids. Per the germline V gene, CDR1 is MDHEN and CDR2 is SYDVKM. V was cut by 3 bases and J by 1 base, with 23 bases left in between. DNA of the CDR3: TGTGCCAGCAGTTTTGTGGGAGACTCCGGCCGTCGCCGCACAGATACGCAGTATTTT. This translates into CASSFVGDSGRRRTDTQYF. Combining the CDR3 with reference TRBV28 and TRBJ2-3 gives the whole variable domain DVKVTQSSRYLVKRTGEKVFLECVQDMDHENMFWYRQDPGLGLRLIYFSYDVKMKEKGDIPEGYSVSREKKERFSLILESASTNQTSMYLCASSFVGDSGRRRTDTQYFGPGTRLTVL.

The chain combines TRBV7-3 with TRBJ2-1; 9 bases are a match to TRBD2. This CDR3 contains 16 residues. With 4 bases clipped from V and 2 bases from J, the junction kept 6 bases outside the gene matches. Germline values: CDR1 SGHTA, CDR2 FQGTGA. This CDR3 reads CASSSAAGGTYNEQFF. The CDR3 DNA follows: TGTGCCAGCAGCTCCGCGGCGGGAGGGACCTACAATGAGCAGTTCTTC.

The J gene is TRBJ2-2, the V gene TRBV7-2; 14 bases are shared with TRBD2. Germline-derived CDR1 and CDR2 are SGHTA and FQGNSA. V trimming: 3 bases; J trimming: 4 bases; junction bases outside the gene matches: 1. The CDR3 consists of 16 residues. Here the CDR3 DNA reads TGTGCCAGCAGCTTGACTAGCGGGGGGGCCACCGGGGAGCTGTTTTTT. Its protein product is CASSLTSGGATGELFF.

CDR3 protein: CASSKASAYNEQFF. The CDR3 bases are TGTGCCAGCTCAAAAGCGAGCGCCTACAATGAGCAGTTCTTC. The rearrangement joins TRBV6-5 to TRBJ2-1; D unclear. The ends were cut back, 8 bases at V and 2 bases at J, with 13 bases in the middle. CDR3 length equals 14 residues. Germline assignment: CDR1 MNHEY and CDR2 SVGAGI.

V usage is TRBV24-1 and J usage is TRBJ2-5, with TRBD2 matching over 13 bases. J lost 4 bases, V lost 4 bases, and 8 bases had no gene match. The CDR3 is made up of 17 amino acids. Germline loops: CDR1 KGHDR, CDR2 SFDVKD. The CDR3 bases are TGTGCCACCAGTGACCTCGGACTAGCGGGAGTTGTAGAGACCCAGTACTTC. Its protein is CATSDLGLAGVVETQYF.

The rearrangement links TRBV5-4 to TRBJ1-5; possible D gene TRBD1, 6 bases. The V and J ends lost 4 bases and 4 bases respectively, with 15 bases between them. The CDR3 loop spans 15 amino acids. Germline CDR1 is SGHNT and CDR2 is YYREEE (reference sequence). CDR3: CASSLGPQGNQPQHF. Here the CDR3 DNA reads TGTGCCAGCAGCCTCGGACCCCAGGGGAATCAGCCCCAGCATTTT.

This rearrangement joins TRBV19 to TRBJ2-1; 9 bases align to TRBD2. Germline CDR1 reads LNHDA; CDR2 reads SQIVND (reference sequence). The CDR3 is 16 amino acids. With V trimmed by 6 bases and J by 8 bases, 14 bases remained unmatched. The CDR3 DNA reads as TGTGCCAGTAGGGCACGGTCCGCGGGAGGGCCGGATGAGCAGTTCTTC. Translating gives CASRARSAGGPDEQFF.

J is TRBJ1-5 and V is TRBV2, with TRBD1 as a possible D gene (5 bases). Germline V gives CDR1 SNHLY, CDR2 FYNNEI. The V gene lost 5 bases and the J gene lost 6 bases, with 14 bases spanning the gap. CDR3 size: 14 residues. CDR3 sequence: CASSSEQGRQPQHF. The CDR3 nucleotides read TGTGCCAGCAGTAGTGAGCAGGGTCGTCAGCCCCAGCATTTT.

V usage is TRBV29-1 and J usage is TRBJ2-7; D ambiguous. Germline loops: CDR1 SQVTM, CDR2 ANQGSEA. There are 11 residues in the CDR3. V was cut by 4 bases and J by 3 bases, with 7 bases left in between. CDR3: CSVAGFYEQYF. DNA of the CDR3: TGCAGCGTTGCAGGATTCTACGAGCAGTACTTC.

The chain employs TRBV5-1 and TRBJ2-1, with a tentative D call TRBD2 (7 bases). The CDR3 covers 18 residues. V gave up 0 bases and J gave up 0 bases, with 16 bases separating them. CDR1 and CDR2 from the germline V gene are SGHRS and YFSETQ. The CDR3 nucleotides are TGCGCCAGCAGCTTGGCGGGGGGCCCTACTAGCTCCTACAATGAGCAGTTCTTC. Its translation: CASSLAGGPTSSYNEQFF.

This rearrangement joins TRBV24-1 to TRBJ2-7, with 8 bases matching TRBD2. The CDR3 spans 14 residues. V trimming: 5 bases; J trimming: 6 bases; junction bases outside the gene matches: 8. Germline assignment: CDR1 KGHDR and CDR2 SFDVKD. The CDR3 DNA is TGTGCCACCAGTGCTGGGACTAGTTTCTCCGAGCAGTACTTC. It translates to CATSAGTSFSEQYF.

The J gene is TRBJ2-1, the V gene TRBV7-2, with 15 positions matching TRBD2. The germline CDR1 and CDR2 sequences are SGHTA and FQGNSA. The trim removed 6 bases at V and 3 bases at J, leaving 6 bases unmatched. The CDR3 has 17 residues. The chain's CDR3 is CASSPGLAGGSYNEQFF. DNA for the CDR3: TGTGCCAGCAGTCCCGGACTAGCGGGAGGGAGCTACAATGAGCAGTTCTTC.

This clone was counted a few times. J is TRBJ2-7 and V is TRBV28; the D gene is possibly TRBD1 (5 bases). V dropped 3 bases and J dropped 4 bases, with 13 bases sitting between them. The V gene's germline CDR1 is MDHEN and CDR2 SYDVKM. The CDR3 is 14 amino acids. The CDR3 spells CASSFNRRSYEQYF. CDR3 bases: TGTGCCAGCAGTTTCAACAGGCGCTCGTACGAGCAGTACTTC.

The chain carries TRBV7-2 and TRBJ1-4; D is undetermined. With 5 bases removed from V and 7 bases from J, the gap between germline ends came to 23 bases. Germline V gene lookup returns CDR1 SGHTA and CDR2 FQGNSA. The CDR3 has 17 residues. The CDR3 coding sequence is TGTGCCAGCAGCCCCCGGACGGCCGGCCACGGAGGTGAAAAACTGTTTTTT. Amino acids: CASSPRTAGHGGEKLFF.

The rearrangement uses TRBV5-6 and TRBJ2-2; weak D call: TRBD2 (6 bases). Germline CDR1 is SGHDT and CDR2 is YYEEEE. This CDR3 spans 15 amino acids. CDR3 DNA sequence: TGTGCTGAGCCAGACCCCGAACAGCGGGCCGGGGAGCTGTTTTTT. Its protein product is CAEPDPEQRAGELFF. Drawing the rest from reference TRBV5-6 and TRBJ2-2, the complete variable domain is DAGVTQSPTHLIKTRGQQVTLRCSPKSGHDTVSWYQQALGQGPQFIFQYYEEEERQRGNFPDRFSGHQFPNYSSELNVNALLLGDSALYLCAEPDPEQRAGELFFGEGSRLTVL.

The chain has TRBV28 and TRBJ1-4; D gene uncertain. The CDR3 totals 14 residues. Trimming shortened V by 3 bases and J by 6 bases, and 11 bases separated the two germline ends. CDR1 MDHEN and CDR2 SYDVKM come from the germline V gene. The CDR3 reads CASSLPQVDEKLFF. CDR3 DNA: TGTGCCAGCAGTTTGCCTCAGGTTGATGAAAAACTGTTTTTT.

The CDR3 DNA sequence: TGTGCCAGCAGTTTTAGGGAGAATCATGGCTACACCTTC. Its protein is CASSFRENHGYTF. The chain links TRBV6-5 to TRBJ1-2; no firm D call. Deletions cut 4 bases from V and 6 bases from J, with 12 bases between. In germline, CDR1 is MNHEY, CDR2 SVGAGI. The CDR3 loop spans 13 amino acids.

The CDR3 DNA sequence: TGTGCCAGTAGTCCCCTTCGGACTAGCGGGAGCCCCGATACGCAGTATTTT. Protein product: CASSPLRTSGSPDTQYF. V gene TRBV19 combines with J gene TRBJ2-3, with 13 bases that match TRBD2. CDR1 and CDR2 (germline): LNHDA, SQIVND (reference sequence). V lost 5 bases, J lost 6 bases, and 11 bases stayed unmatched. The CDR3 extends over 17 amino acids.

This clone came up a few times. The chain is built from TRBV5-1 and TRBJ1-1; tentative D call: TRBD1 (6 bases). The CDR3 is 15 residues long. Germline values: CDR1 SGHRS, CDR2 YFSETQ. The ends were cut back, 4 bases at V and 1 base at J, with 14 bases in the middle. DNA for the CDR3: TGCGCCAGCAGCCCCCGACAGGCGTGGAACACTGAAGCTTTCTTT. Residues: CASSPRQAWNTEAFF.